This T cell receptor (beta chain) was identified in a study of blood T cell repertoires in COVID-19. In the study overall: Whether acute or convalescent, the COVID-19 samples came from the United States, Italy and Spain. PBMCs, B-cell-depleted T cells, or T cells were the source of the cDNA or gDNA that made up the material.

Individuals aged about 18 to 90 years were recruited from 24 US areas. Participants' reported clinical history set cohort assignment. The CDR3 covers 18 residues. V was clipped by 4 bases and J by 5 bases, with 24 bases between them. The assay was immunoSEQ multiplex PCR, and TCRdb's table has in-frame clones only and misses some. Here the sample spans some 210,000 clones, over 75% being singletons. This sequence originates from a man in his forties who had recovered from COVID-19. The specimen was PBMCs or T cells enriched from blood (not recorded which). The gene calls are TRBV23-1 and TRBJ1-5; possibly TRBD1 for D (5 bases). TRBV23-1 counts as an open reading frame of uncertain function. In DNA form, the CDR3 reads TGCGCCAGCAGTCGAAAAATTGCCAGGGTCGTACGGGATCAGCCCCAGCATTTT. Translating gives CASSRKIARVVRDQPQHF.